These 27 T cell receptor beta chains originate from one sample sequenced in a study of tumor-infiltrating lymphocytes in primary liver carcinoma. Both blood RNA, taken from unsorted whole blood, and germline DNA were extracted. Priming with a constant-region primer yielded TCR beta cDNA from roughly 490 ng total RNA. Researchers made the TCR beta libraries by running three nested multiplex PCR rounds with slightly modified ARM-PCR. The opening two PCR rounds, around 9 cycles each, paired TRBV1-TRBV30 forward primers with a C-beta reverse primer. TCRdb processed the multiplex PCR reads anew with MiXCR; each CDR3 protein has one entry. The data hold 330,000 or so distinct CDR3 sequences, with around three fifths observed a single time. Material for sequencing was peripheral blood. Receptors were obtained from a man aged 40-49 years with primary liver carcinoma and hepatitis B virus infection.

To note about this clonotype: Given a much more abundant clone one base away, this may be a read error. DNA of the CDR3: TGTGCCAGCAGACCTAACCGGCGAAATGAGCAGTTCTTC. The encoded protein is CASRPNRRNEQFF. The chain employs TRBV6-5 and TRBJ2-1; D unresolved. The CDR3 spans 13 residues. Germline V gene data show CDR1 as MNHEY and CDR2 as SVGAGI. The V and J ends lost 6 bases and 7 bases respectively, with 13 bases between them.

In this sample, this clonotype turned up a few times. This clone may be a read error of a much larger clone one base away. The rearrangement links TRBV4-1 to TRBJ1-4; the D gene is possibly TRBD1 (5 bases). There are 15 residues in the CDR3. The germline V gene has CDR1 MGHRA and CDR2 YSYEKL. CDR3: CAGSPGTTLNEKLFF. In nucleotides, the CDR3 is TGCGCCGGCAGCCCGGGGACCACTCTTAATGAAAAACTGTTTTTT.

To note about this clonotype: With a much larger clone just one base away, this may be a read error. This chain's CDR3 is CARSQTVNTEAFF. CDR3 nucleotides: TGTGCCAGAAGTCAGACAGTGAACACTGAAGCTTTCTTT. This chain connects TRBV10-3 to TRBJ1-1; possible D gene TRBD1, 5 bases. V was trimmed by 10 bases and J by 0 bases, leaving 12 bases between them. Germline V gives CDR1 ENHRY, CDR2 SYGVKD. The CDR3 contains 13 residues.

This clonotype was detected only a few times. CDR3 DNA: TGCGCCAGCAGCTTGCAATCTAGCGGAGGAGGGAACTACGAGCAGTACTTC. Residues: CASSLQSSGGGNYEQYF. The gene calls are TRBV5-1 and TRBJ2-7, with TRBD2 matching 7 bases. Germline trimming cut 1 base from V and 3 bases from J; bases unmatched to any gene: 13. This CDR3 has 17 amino acids. From germline, CDR1 is SGHRS and CDR2 YFSETQ.

This clonotype was recorded at least ten times. V and J are TRBV14 and TRBJ2-2; D is uncertain. With 5 bases removed from V and 2 bases from J, the gap between germline ends came to 15 bases. Per germline, CDR1 SGHDN and CDR2 FVKESK. This CDR3 spans 16 amino acids. The CDR3 sequence: CASSGSGTINTGELFF. CDR3 nucleotides: TGTGCCAGCAGCGGGTCAGGAACTATTAACACCGGGGAGCTGTTTTTT.

Concerning this clonotype: A much larger clone differs from this one at a single base, so this may be a read error. The CDR3 here is CASSQDRSDGVNEQYF. The DNA for the CDR3 is TGTGCCAGCAGCCAAGATAGGTCGGACGGGGTCAACGAGCAGTACTTC. The V and J genes are TRBV4-2 and TRBJ2-7, with a weak D call TRBD2 (5 bases). The germline V and J ends were trimmed by 0 bases and 5 bases, with 17 bases remaining between them. Germline loops: CDR1 LGHNA, CDR2 YNFKEQ. This CDR3 has 16 residues.

In regard to this clonotype: This may be a read error: a much more frequent sequence differs by one nucleotide. V gene TRBV29-1 combines with J gene TRBJ2-3; D call uncertain. Trimming took off 4 bases at V and 2 bases at J, with 10 bases between the two ends. This CDR3 has 13 amino acids. Germline V gene data show CDR1 as SQVTM and CDR2 as ANQGSEA. The CDR3 here is CSVVGRTTDTQYF. The CDR3 DNA sequence: TGCAGCGTTGTGGGCAGGACCACAGATACGCAGTATTTT.

A word on this clonotype: Since a much larger clone is just one base distant, this may be a read error. The rearrangement links TRBV28 to TRBJ2-3; TRBD1 might be the D (5 bases). CDR1 MDHEN and CDR2 SYDVKM come from the germline V gene. The CDR3 contains 13 residues. The CDR3: CSSSQGQFGTQYF. CDR3 nucleotides: TGTTCCAGCAGTCAGGGCCAGTTCGGTACGCAGTATTTT. Supplemented by reference TRBV28 and TRBJ2-3, the full variable domain reads DVKVTQSSRYLVKRTGEKVFLECVQDMDHENMFWYRQDPGLGLRLIYFSYDVKMKEKGDIPEGYSVSREKKERFSLILESASTNQTSMYLCSSSQGQFGTQYFGPGTRLTVL.

The gene calls are TRBV4-1 and TRBJ2-1; D may be TRBD2 (5 bases). The CDR3 covers 15 residues. Germline CDR1 reads MGHRA; CDR2 reads YSYEKL. Trimming cost V 6 bases and J 2 bases, with 14 bases left between them. DNA of the CDR3: TGCGCCAGCAGTTACCGAGGGAGCCCCTACAATGAGCAGTTCTTC. Protein sequence: CASSYRGSPYNEQFF.

This sequence joins TRBV30 and TRBJ1-1, with D perhaps TRBD1 (5 bases). This CDR3 region has 15 residues. The V gene lost 4 bases and the J gene lost 5 bases, with 20 bases spanning the gap. Germline V gene data show CDR1 as GTSNPN and CDR2 as SVGIG (reference sequence). This CDR3 is CAWISLLGVGTEAFF. The DNA for the CDR3 is TGTGCCTGGATCTCCCTTTTGGGGGTGGGAACTGAAGCTTTCTTT.

V usage is TRBV11-2 and J usage is TRBJ1-2, with D possibly matching TRBD1 (6 bases). Deletions cut 6 bases from V and 10 bases from J, with 24 bases between. The CDR3 loop spans 15 amino acids. Germline-derived CDR1 and CDR2 are SGHAT and FQNNGV. The CDR3 reads CASSTRQAPAVVYTF. DNA of the CDR3: TGTGCCAGCAGTACCCGACAGGCTCCCGCGGTAGTCTACACCTTC.

Turning to this clonotype: A junction end diverges from the germline sequence, so it may reflect a read error. The chain is built from TRBV11-1 and TRBJ2-1; no firm D call. CDR3 length equals 16 residues. The germline V gene encodes CDR1 SGHAT and CDR2 FQDESV (reference sequence). The CDR3 sequence: CASILVISHLSNEQFF. CDR3 in DNA: TGTGCCAGCATCTTAGTGATTTCGCACCTGAGCAATGAGCAGTTCTTC.

The rearrangement links TRBV5-1 to TRBJ2-2, with 8 bases matching TRBD2. CDR1 SGHRS and CDR2 YFSETQ come from the germline V gene. Unmatched junction bases numbered 14, after V lost 3 bases and J lost 4 bases. CDR3 length: 18 amino acids. The CDR3 region has the DNA TGCGCCAGCAGCTGGTGGACTAGCCGGGGATCAGTCACCGGGGAGCTGTTTTTT. This sequence encodes CASSWWTSRGSVTGELFF.

This clonotype was observed once. A much larger clone differs from this one at a single base, so this may be a read error. The V gene is TRBV10-3, the J gene TRBJ1-4; D unclear. Germline CDR1 ENHRY, CDR2 SYGVKD. This CDR3 region has 16 residues. CDR3 loop: CAISESGLGGYEKLLF. The CDR3 region has the DNA TGTGCCATCAGTGAGTCCGGTTTAGGCGGTTATGAAAAACTGCTTTTT.

The sample holds one count of this clonotype. Since a much larger clone is just one base distant, this may be a read error. The chain recombines TRBV10-3 with TRBJ2-5, with a possible D match to TRBD2 (5 bases). Germline CDR1 is ENHRY and CDR2 is SYGVKD. The CDR3 is made up of 16 amino acids. V shed 7 bases and J shed 4 bases, with 22 bases lying between them. In DNA form, the CDR3 reads TGTGCCATCAACACTGACTTCGGAGCGGACGGAGAGACCCAGTACTTC. It encodes CAINTDFGADGETQYF.

This clonotype was counted a single time. A junction boundary mismatches the germline segment, possibly from a read error. V usage is TRBV5-4 and J usage is TRBJ2-6, with a possible D match to TRBD2 (6 bases). Germline-derived CDR1 and CDR2 are SGHNT and YYREEE (reference sequence). The CDR3 runs 18 residues. CDR3 region: CASSFPGWGGARANVLTF. The CDR3 nucleotides read TGTGCCAGCAGCTTTCCCGGGTGGGGAGGCGCTCGGGCCAACGTCCTTACTTTC.

V and J are TRBV30 and TRBJ1-5; D not resolved. The germline V and J ends were trimmed by 2 bases and 4 bases, with 9 bases remaining between them. Germline V gene sequence: CDR1 GTSNPN, CDR2 SVGIG (reference sequence). CDR3 length: 13 residues. The DNA of the CDR3 is TGTGCCTGGAGTCCAGGAGGGAATCAGCCCCAGCATTTT. Translated, it gives CAWSPGGNQPQHF.

This sequence joins TRBV5-1 and TRBJ2-1; D may be TRBD1 or TRBD2 (5 bases each). This CDR3 is 15 amino acids long. Looked up from germline, CDR1 is SGHRS and CDR2 is YFSETQ. V lost 4 bases to trimming and J lost 5 bases, with 16 bases between them. The chain's CDR3 is CASSPSGTDNNEQFF. CDR3 bases: TGCGCCAGCAGCCCGTCCGGGACGGATAACAATGAGCAGTTCTTC. The full variable domain, its missing parts supplied by reference TRBV5-1 and TRBJ2-1, is KAGVTQTPRYLIKTRGQQVTLSCSPISGHRSVSWYQQTPGQGLQFLFEYFSETQRNKGNFPGRFSGRQFSNSRSEMNVSTLELGDSALYLCASSPSGTDNNEQFFGPGTRLTVL.

This clonotype was found many times. The V gene is TRBV6-1, the J gene TRBJ2-1, with TRBD2 identical over 9 bases. CDR1 MNHNS and CDR2 SASEGT come from the germline V gene. The CDR3 runs to 13 residues. Trimming cost V 8 bases and J 7 bases; bases outside gene matches: 6. CDR3 amino acids: CASFSGSRNEQFF. The CDR3 region has the DNA TGTGCCAGCTTTAGCGGGAGCCGGAATGAGCAGTTCTTC.

The chain links TRBV4-1 to TRBJ2-7; perhaps TRBD1 as D (6 bases). This CDR3 spans 16 amino acids. Trimming removed 4 bases at V and 6 bases at J, with 22 bases between. Germline CDR1 MGHRA, CDR2 YSYEKL. This chain's CDR3 is CASSPLTGQGSSEQYF. The CDR3 coding sequence is TGCGCCAGCAGCCCGCTAACAGGGCAGGGGTCAAGCGAGCAGTACTTC.

CDR3 region: CADSLGFLRQGAFGYTF. The CDR3 coding sequence is TGTGCCGACAGCTTAGGTTTCCTTCGACAGGGGGCTTTTGGCTACACCTTC. The chain employs TRBV11-2 and TRBJ1-2; 10 bases line up with TRBD1. V was pared by 11 bases and J by 7 bases, with 22 bases of the junction left unmatched. CDR1 is SGHAT, CDR2 FQNNGV, per germline. The CDR3 totals 17 residues.

Concerning this clonotype: Mismatch with germline at one junction end may stem from a read error. This chain connects TRBV11-3 to TRBJ2-3; unclear D gene. CDR1 and CDR2 from the germline V gene are SGHNT and YENEEA. This CDR3 region has 15 residues. The chain's CDR3 is CTSSFGIRSTDTQYF. CDR3 DNA: TGTACCAGCAGCTTCGGTATTAGGAGCACAGATACGCAGTATTTT.

This clonotype was counted once. Being one base from a much bigger clone, this may be a read error. The V and J genes are TRBV6-5 and TRBJ2-1; 8 bases agree with TRBD1. V dropped 5 bases and J dropped 4; count of bases not matched to a gene: 7. Germline lookup yields CDR1 MNHEY and CDR2 SVGAGI. The CDR3 totals 15 residues. The CDR3 is CASSKTGAEYNEQFF. The CDR3 nucleotides read TGTGCCAGCAGTAAGACAGGGGCTGAATACAATGAGCAGTTCTTC.

For this clonotype: A read error may explain this, as a much larger clone is one base away. V gene TRBV6-2 or TRBV6-3 combines with J gene TRBJ2-3; D is ambiguous. V was trimmed by 5 bases and J by 5 bases, leaving 14 bases between them. This CDR3 comprises 14 residues. Germline CDR1 and CDR2: MNHEY and SVGEGT. The CDR3: CASSLRSVVDTQYF. The CDR3 DNA sequence: TGTGCCAGCAGTCTGAGGAGCGTCGTAGATACGCAGTATTTT.

This clonotype came up many times. This chain links TRBV7-9 with TRBJ2-1, with 12 nucleotides matching TRBD2. In germline, CDR1 is SEHNR, CDR2 FQNEAQ (reference sequence). The CDR3 contains 16 residues. Unmatched junction bases numbered 5, after V lost 6 bases and J lost 2 bases. In DNA, the CDR3 is TGTGCCAGCAGTTCCCTAGCGGGAGGGCCCTACAATGAGCAGTTCTTC. This gives the protein CASSSLAGGPYNEQFF.

A remark on this clonotype: One end of the junction varies from germline; a read error may be responsible. The rearrangement links TRBV29-1 to TRBJ1-2; D unclear. CDR1 and CDR2 (germline): SQVTM, ANQGSEA. The CDR3 consists of 14 residues. The CDR3 region is CSVELRSVNYGYTF. Written as DNA, the CDR3 is TGCAGCGTTGAGCTCAGGTCAGTCAACTATGGTTACACCTTC.

Turning to this clonotype: Relative to the germline gene, one junction end is altered; a read error may explain this. The chain's CDR3 is CASSSRGPSSEQSF. The CDR3 DNA sequence: TGTGCCAGCAGCTCAAGGGGACCCAGCAGTGAGCAGTCCTTC. This chain joins TRBV11-2 and TRBJ2-1; D possibly uses TRBD1 or TRBD2 (5 bases each). The length of the CDR3 is 14 residues. CDR1 and CDR2 (germline): SGHAT, FQNNGV.